What follows are 16 T cell receptor beta chains derived from one specimen sequenced in a study of cytomegalovirus exposure and HLA in healthy donors. PCR amplification relied on 60 Vbeta primers (plus 13 Jbeta primers). The protocol was immunoSEQ multiplex PCR, while the TCRdb copy is restricted to in-frame clones and leaves out a portion. The sample records 200,000 to 250,000 clones, 82% being singletons. The sample consisted of PBMCs. The origin of the receptors is a woman in her forties in good health and CMV-seropositive.

The V and J genes are TRBV10-2 and TRBJ1-5; 8 positions agree with TRBD1. The CDR3 contains 16 residues. V gave up 2 bases and J gave up 5 bases; unmatched junction bases: 8. Per germline, CDR1 WSHSY and CDR2 SAAADI. CDR3 nucleotide sequence: TGCGCCAGCAGTGAGGCAGGGGGCGGGGGGGATCAGCCCCAGCATTTT. Its translation: CASSEAGGGGDQPQHF.

This clone was found once. The chain has TRBV5-6 and TRBJ2-5; TRBD1 agrees at 10 bases. The DNA end lines up better with TRBJ2-7; the J call may be wrong. The CDR3 extends over 16 amino acids. Germline loops: CDR1 SGHDT, CDR2 YYEEEE. CDR3 bases: TGTGCCAGCACCCTTCTCGGACAGGGGGATTTCTACGAGCAGTACTTC. This gives the protein CASTLLGQGDFYEQYF.

The rearrangement links TRBV27 to TRBJ1-5; maybe TRBD1 (6 bases). The CDR3 runs 18 residues. With 6 bases removed from V and 3 bases from J, the gap between germline ends came to 24 bases. CDR1 is MNHEY and CDR2 is SMNVEV in the germline V gene (reference sequence). CDR3 in amino acids: CASSPYVVSDSVNQPQHF. The DNA for the CDR3 is TGTGCCAGCAGCCCCTATGTTGTATCGGACAGTGTCAATCAGCCCCAGCATTTT.

This chain joins TRBV30 and TRBJ1-5; tentatively, D is TRBD1 (6 bases). V lost 4 bases, J lost 2 bases, and 9 bases lay in between. Germline lookup yields CDR1 GTSNPN and CDR2 SVGIG (reference sequence). The CDR3 length is 13 residues. CDR3 DNA sequence: TGTGCCTGGATGGCAGGGGGCAATCAGCCCCAGCATTTT. Translated: CAWMAGGNQPQHF.

The chain is built from TRBV6-5 and TRBJ1-1; TRBD1 matches at 12 bases. With V trimmed by 6 bases and J by 6 bases, 2 bases remained unmatched. The CDR3 consists of 13 residues. Germline-derived CDR1 and CDR2 are MNHEY and SVGAGI. The CDR3 sequence: CASSGTGGSEAFF. DNA for the CDR3: TGTGCCAGCAGCGGGACAGGGGGCTCTGAAGCTTTCTTT.

The rearrangement uses TRBV12-5 and TRBJ2-7; 7 nucleotides line up with TRBD1. After removal of 6 bases from V and 3 bases from J, the junction contained 8 bases not matched to a gene. This CDR3 has 14 residues. CDR1 is LGHNT, CDR2 FRNRAP, per germline. As DNA, the CDR3 is TGTGCTAGTGGACCGGGACAGTCTGGCTACGAGCAGTACTTC. Its translation is CASGPGQSGYEQYF.

This clone showed up just once. This rearrangement joins TRBV27 to TRBJ2-4, with a weak D call TRBD2 (5 bases). CDR3 length equals 16 residues. Trimming removed 4 bases at V and 0 bases at J, with 13 bases between. Germline values: CDR1 MNHEY, CDR2 SMNVEV (reference sequence). This chain's CDR3 is CASSSTGLLAKNIQYF. As DNA, the CDR3 is TGTGCCAGCAGTTCCACGGGATTACTAGCCAAAAACATTCAGTACTTC.

The V gene is TRBV4-1, the J gene TRBJ2-6, with D possibly being TRBD1 (6 bases). Germline CDR1 is MGHRA and CDR2 is YSYEKL. The ends were cut back, 2 bases at V and 4 bases at J, with 18 bases in the middle. CDR3 length: 18 amino acids. Here the CDR3 DNA reads TGCGCCAGCAGCCAACAAGGGGGAAGATTGAACGGGGCCAACGTCCTGACTTTC. It translates to CASSQQGGRLNGANVLTF.

V usage is TRBV2 and J usage is TRBJ1-6; D gene unclear. CDR3 length: 12 amino acids. CDR1 is SNHLY and CDR2 is FYNNEI in the germline V gene. Deletions cut 5 bases from V and 11 bases from J, with 10 bases between. The CDR3 nucleotides are TGTGCCAGCAGTCAGCGGACGCCACCCCTCCACTTT. Residues: CASSQRTPPLHF.

V gene TRBV21-1 combines with J gene TRBJ2-7; the table names TRBD2, a call not compared with the DNA. TRBV21-1 is annotated as a pseudogene. The CDR3 is made up of 19 amino acids. The CDR3 region has the DNA TGTGCCAGCAGCAAAGGGGGGAGGGAGGGGCGGGGGCGTATCTACGAGCAGTACTTC. Protein product: CASSKGGREGRGRIYEQYF.

The V and J genes are TRBV6-1 and TRBJ2-5; D possibly corresponds to TRBD2 (5 bases). The better agreement between TRBJ2-7 and the DNA end casts doubt on the J call. The CDR3 runs to 14 residues. Germline V gives CDR1 MNHNS, CDR2 SASEGT. CDR3 amino acids: CASSEAGALNEQYF. The CDR3, as DNA: TGTGCCAGCAGTGAAGCGGGAGCTTTGAACGAGCAGTACTTC.

This clone has just one count. The chain carries TRBV6-5 and TRBJ1-2; 7 bases map to TRBD1. The CDR3 extends over 13 amino acids. V lost 5 bases, J lost 5 bases, and 5 bases stayed unmatched. CDR1 MNHEY and CDR2 SVGAGI come from the germline V gene. CDR3 residues: CASSRQGTYGYTF. CDR3 sequence (DNA): TGTGCCAGCAGTCGACAGGGCACTTATGGCTACACCTTC.

The V gene is TRBV12-2, the J gene TRBJ2-7; the table's D call, TRBD2, has no DNA check behind it. TRBV12-2 is an annotated pseudogene. This CDR3 has 15 amino acids. DNA for the CDR3: TGTGCAAGTCGCCCGACTACTTCCCCTCTCTACGAGCAGTACTTC. Translation: CASRPTTSPLYEQYF.

The V call is TRBV2, the J call TRBJ1-5; 7 nucleotides agree with TRBD1. With V trimmed by 5 bases and J by 3 bases, 4 bases remained unmatched. There are 14 residues in the CDR3. Germline V CDR1 and CDR2: SNHLY, FYNNEI. This chain's CDR3 is CASSYRGPNQPQHF. The CDR3 region has the DNA TGTGCCAGCAGTTACAGGGGACCCAATCAGCCCCAGCATTTT. Complete variable domain (other parts from reference TRBV2 and TRBJ1-5): EPEVTQTPSHQVTQMGQEVILRCVPISNHLYFYWYRQILGQKVEFLVSFYNNEISEKSEIFDDQFSVERPDGSNFTLKIRSTKLEDSAMYFCASSYRGPNQPQHFGDGTRLSIL.

The chain recombines TRBV30 with TRBJ1-2; a weak D match, TRBD1 (6 bases). V was shortened by 2 bases and J by 0 bases, with 10 bases between the two germline ends. CDR3 length: 14 amino acids. CDR1 is GTSNPN, CDR2 SVGIG, per germline (reference sequence). This chain's CDR3 is CAWSRTASNYGYTF. CDR3 DNA sequence: TGTGCCTGGAGTAGGACAGCTTCTAACTATGGCTACACCTTC.

The chain has TRBV4-3 and TRBJ1-6, with TRBD1 matching over 10 bases. CDR1 and CDR2 (germline): LGHNA, YSLEER. V dropped 5 bases and J dropped 9; count of bases not matched to a gene: 13. CDR3 size: 17 residues. Written as DNA, the CDR3 is TGCGCCAGCAGCGGACGAAGCCCGGGACAGGGGATTTCACCCCTCCACTTT. Its translation is CASSGRSPGQGISPLHF.